These T cell receptor beta chains were read from a single sample in a study of blood T cell repertoires in COVID-19. The assay was immunoSEQ multiplex PCR, and TCRdb's table has in-frame clones only and misses some. Seen here are about 180,000 clones, about 86% observed once, and the top ten hold over 7.5%. Specimen: peripheral blood. These receptors were taken from a man in his fifties with active or convalescent COVID-19. Both conserved end residues are part of each CDR3.

V	J	CDR3
TRBV19	TRBJ2-7	CASSREQQPYEQYF
TRBV15	TRBJ2-2	CATSREQGAGTGELFF
TRBV5-5	TRBJ2-7	CASSLTGAAYEQYF
TRBV7-2	TRBJ1-1	CASSLAHTGGTEAFF
TRBV20-1	TRBJ1-1	CSASLPEAFF
TRBV5-5	TRBJ1-2	CASSLIDGYTF
TRBV6-5	TRBJ2-2	CASRYSGSTGELFF
TRBV6-5	TRBJ2-7	CASTGTGGYEQYF
TRBV6-5	TRBJ2-7	CASSKSQGNEQYF
TRBV19	TRBJ2-2	CASSGGGVSATGELFF
TRBV19	TRBJ2-5	CATRRWAGVIRETQYF
TRBV4-2	TRBJ2-5	CASSPRVGAETQYF
TRBV12-2	TRBJ2-7	CASRLPRRSPGVGRYF
TRBV9	TRBJ1-1	CASSPHHGGSEAFF
TRBV30	TRBJ1-1	CATRGPRGAFF
TRBV4-1	TRBJ2-2	CASSPAGVDTGELFF
TRBV4-2	TRBJ2-2	CASSQGDAGGSDTGELFF
TRBV21-1	TRBJ1-5	CASSKGLQVNQPQHF
TRBV12-3/TRBV12-4	TRBJ2-7	CASSLGRHYEQYF
TRBV3-1/TRBV3-2	TRBJ2-1	CASSSVPDEQFF
TRBV6-5	TRBJ2-3	CASSPGQAGADTQYF
TRBV27	TRBJ2-1	CASRDSGGANNEQFF
TRBV29-1	TRBJ2-7	CSVASDRTPYEQYF
TRBV19	TRBJ1-5	CASSGPLMGAGQPQHF
TRBV2	TRBJ1-4	CASKGESGNEKLFF
TRBV6-6	TRBJ1-1	CASSQVRYTEAFF
TRBV7-9	TRBJ1-5	CASSPTGWSNQPQHF
TRBV28	TRBJ1-5	CASAGRVQPQHF
TRBV30	TRBJ1-1	CAWQGQGAQNTEAFF
TRBV6-5	TRBJ1-2	CASSSGFVAGYTF
TRBV7-2	TRBJ1-6	CASSETGQNNSPLHF
TRBV7-2	TRBJ2-2	CASSWGLAGMNTGELFF
TRBV15	TRBJ1-1	CATSRDRAVTEAFF
TRBV10-3	TRBJ2-1	CAISDVKKGQGLTEQFF
TRBV6-5	TRBJ1-5	CASSYSVVGIDGPQHF
TRBV21-1	TRBJ1-1	CASSKDRGLEGSGEAFF
TRBV7-2	TRBJ1-2	CASSYSQGTHYGYTF
TRBV29-1	TRBJ2-1	CSVEALAGKANEQFF
TRBV3-1/TRBV3-2	TRBJ1-1	CASSQDQKNTEAFF
TRBV6-4	TRBJ2-6	CASSDSGAGGSGANVLTF
TRBV29-1	TRBJ2-5	CSARQGVYQETQYF
TRBV7-3	TRBJ2-1	CASSLTATEQFF
TRBV7-3	TRBJ2-3	CASQEVSGDTQYF
TRBV19	TRBJ2-7	CASSRTGEYEQYF
TRBV12-3/TRBV12-4	TRBJ1-2	CASSLGYGGYTF
TRBV11-2	TRBJ2-5	CASSLGQRETQYF
TRBV19	TRBJ1-2	CASSPRDSGGYGYTF
TRBV20-1	TRBJ2-7	CSPSIGYEQYF
TRBV19	TRBJ1-4	CASSERGLGKLFF
TRBV5-1	TRBJ1-6	CASSREGQNYNSPLHF
TRBV29-1	TRBJ1-5	CSVAGTGAGQPQHF
TRBV5-1	TRBJ2-3	CASSRLAGGDTDTQYF
TRBV9	TRBJ1-4	CASSVGGSPNEKLFF
TRBV6-6	TRBJ2-5	CASSFRQKETQYF
TRBV6-6	TRBJ2-1	CASSRVNNEQFF
TRBV28	TRBJ1-6	CASNPEKGQTGVPYGSPLHF
TRBV29-1	TRBJ1-2	CSVATSAYGYTF